A selection of T cell receptor beta chains follows, all from one sample in a study of T cell responses to AZD1222 COVID-19 vaccine. Some clones are missing from TCRdb's copy, which holds only in-frame ones; the method was immunoSEQ multiplex PCR. Of over 100,000 clones listed, approximately 90% are singletons. The specimen comprised peripheral blood, sampled on day 0 of AZD1222 vaccination. The source of these receptors is an adult in good health. CDR3s include the opening cysteine and the closing phenylalanine or tryptophan. A D gene is named only where the DNA matches it firmly. For some rows the clone size is stated as once, few or many, or as a class when expanded; others skip it.

TRBJ1-2,TRBV15,.,.,CATSSRGDYGYTF,TGTGCCACCAGCAGTCGCGGGGACTATGGCTACACCTTC
TRBJ1-2,TRBV2,.,.,CASSDHDRVSGYTF,TGTGCCAGCAGTGACCATGATAGGGTCTCTGGCTACACCTTC
TRBJ2-2,TRBV7-9,.,.,CASSLVPGVNTGELFF,TGTGCCAGCAGCTTAGTCCCAGGGGTGAACACCGGGGAGCTGTTTTTT
TRBJ2-5,TRBV4-1,.,.,CASSHPVGGRETQYF,TGCGCCAGCAGCCACCCTGTCGGAGGCCGGGAGACCCAGTACTTC
TRBJ2-7,TRBV3-1/TRBV3-2,.,.,CASSPTTGAHEQYF,TGTGCCAGCAGCCCAACTACCGGAGCGCACGAGCAGTACTTC
TRBJ2-3,TRBV24-1,.,.,CATRGTDTQYF,TGTGCCACCAGGGGGACAGATACGCAGTATTTT
TRBJ1-1,TRBV7-9,.,.,CASSPWVRTEAFF,TGTGCCAGCAGCCCGTGGGTTAGGACTGAAGCTTTCTTT
TRBJ1-1,TRBV30,once,.,CAWSVRRGWGTEAFF,TGTGCCTGGAGTGTACGGAGGGGATGGGGCACTGAAGCTTTCTTT
TRBJ1-4,TRBV5-4,.,.,CASSLDAGTDEKLFF,TGTGCCAGCAGCTTGGATGCCGGGACGGATGAAAAACTGTTTTTT
TRBJ2-1,TRBV10-1,.,.,CASSEGGTKNEQFF,TGCGCCAGCAGTGAGGGAGGGACGAAAAATGAGCAGTTCTTC
TRBJ1-5,TRBV3-1/TRBV3-2,.,.,CASSQDRQDSNQPQHF,TGTGCCAGCAGCCAAGATAGACAGGATAGCAATCAGCCCCAGCATTTT
TRBJ2-1,TRBV4-1,.,.,CASSLAESSGDEQFF,TGCGCCAGCAGCCTCGCCGAAAGTTCTGGGGATGAGCAGTTCTTC
TRBJ1-5,TRBV19,few,.,CASDRPYNQPQHF,TGTGCCAGTGACAGGCCTTATAATCAGCCCCAGCATTTT
TRBJ2-7,TRBV7-8,.,.,CASSLVGTGYEQYF,TGTGCCAGCAGCTTAGTAGGTACTGGCTACGAGCAGTACTTC
TRBJ1-2,TRBV7-2,once,.,CASSLAPRANYGYTF,TGTGCCAGCAGCTTAGCGCCAAGGGCTAACTATGGCTACACCTTC
TRBJ2-3,TRBV24-1,.,.,CATSDRLVGQYF,TGTGCCACCAGTGATCGACTAGTCGGGCAGTATTTT
TRBJ1-6,TRBV7-9,.,TRBD1,CASSTRTGRGSPLHF,TGTGCCAGCAGCACGAGGACAGGGCGGGGGTCACCCCTCCACTTT
TRBJ1-1,TRBV12-3/TRBV12-4,.,.,CASSPLGGGEAFF,TGTGCCAGCAGTCCGCTGGGGGGGGGTGAAGCTTTCTTT
TRBJ1-4,TRBV4-3,.,.,CASSQEPRGVGEKLFF,TGCGCCAGCAGCCAAGAACCCCGGGGAGTGGGCGAAAAACTGTTTTTT
TRBJ1-6,TRBV7-2,.,.,CASSPQYNSPLHF,TGTGCCAGCAGCCCCCAGTATAATTCACCCCTCCACTTT
TRBJ2-7,TRBV6-5,once,.,CASSYRSYEQYF,TGTGCCAGCAGTTATCGAAGCTACGAGCAGTACTTC
TRBJ2-1,TRBV4-1,.,.,CASSQEGRAAGIDNEQFF,TGCGCCAGCAGCCAAGAGGGAAGAGCAGCTGGGATCGACAATGAGCAGTTCTTC
TRBJ2-3,TRBV2,.,.,CASSARGSKDTQYF,TGTGCCAGCAGCGCCAGGGGTTCAAAAGATACGCAGTATTTT
TRBJ2-7,TRBV5-1,.,.,CASSLAGSDTGYEQYF,TGCGCCAGCAGCTTGGCCGGGTCCGATACGGGCTACGAGCAGTACTTC
TRBJ1-2,TRBV30,.,.,CAHGEGSKVNYGYTF,TGTGCCCACGGGGAGGGGAGTAAAGTTAACTATGGCTACACCTTC
TRBJ1-6,TRBV5-6,.,TRBD1,CASSFGQGDSPLHF,TGTGCCAGCAGCTTCGGACAGGGTGATTCACCCCTCCACTTT
TRBJ2-7,TRBV18,once,.,CASSPGAAYEQYF,TGTGCCAGCTCACCCGGGGCGGCCTACGAGCAGTACTTC
TRBJ2-7,TRBV11-1,.,.,CASSLDSGYEQYF,TGTGCCAGCAGCTTGGACAGCGGGTACGAGCAGTACTTC
TRBJ2-7,TRBV12-3/TRBV12-4,once,.,CASSGESSYEQYF,TGTGCCAGCAGTGGAGAGAGCTCCTACGAGCAGTACTTC
TRBJ1-2,TRBV19,.,.,CASSIGLLHGYTF,TGTGCCAGTAGTATCGGTCTTCTCCATGGCTACACCTTC
TRBJ2-2,TRBV6-5,.,.,CASSYGVTGELFF,TGTGCCAGCAGTTACGGGGTCACCGGGGAGCTGTTTTTT
TRBJ1-4,TRBV21-1,.,.,CASSNITGGEGEKLFF,TGTGCCAGCAGCAACATCACAGGGGGCGAAGGTGAAAAACTGTTTTTT